This T cell receptor beta chain is from a study of CD8+ T cells in alopecia areata. In the study overall: Treatment comprised oral tofacitinib, 5 to 10 mg twice daily, in treated patients.

Specified treatment: oral pan-JAK inhibitor, 5-10 mg twice daily. The table lists this clone with many counts. After isolation, RNA underwent reverse transcription to generate cDNA as the sequencing template. TCRdb keeps only in-frame clones here, not all; method: immunoSEQ multiplex PCR. The data show hundreds of thousands of clones, 60% seen once. V lost 6 bases and J lost 4, with 5 bases in between. The CDR3 runs 10 residues. Germline CDR1 is DFQATT and CDR2 is SNEGSKA (reference sequence). The sample in question was CD4+ T cells sorted from blood, obtained at roughly week 52, from a patient treated with tofacitinib. The TCR comes from a human donor with alopecia areata. The chain couples TRBV20-1 to TRBJ2-3; D gene ambiguous. This chain's CDR3 is CSAQSDTQYF. The DNA for the CDR3 is TGCAGTGCCCAGTCAGATACGCAGTATTTT.